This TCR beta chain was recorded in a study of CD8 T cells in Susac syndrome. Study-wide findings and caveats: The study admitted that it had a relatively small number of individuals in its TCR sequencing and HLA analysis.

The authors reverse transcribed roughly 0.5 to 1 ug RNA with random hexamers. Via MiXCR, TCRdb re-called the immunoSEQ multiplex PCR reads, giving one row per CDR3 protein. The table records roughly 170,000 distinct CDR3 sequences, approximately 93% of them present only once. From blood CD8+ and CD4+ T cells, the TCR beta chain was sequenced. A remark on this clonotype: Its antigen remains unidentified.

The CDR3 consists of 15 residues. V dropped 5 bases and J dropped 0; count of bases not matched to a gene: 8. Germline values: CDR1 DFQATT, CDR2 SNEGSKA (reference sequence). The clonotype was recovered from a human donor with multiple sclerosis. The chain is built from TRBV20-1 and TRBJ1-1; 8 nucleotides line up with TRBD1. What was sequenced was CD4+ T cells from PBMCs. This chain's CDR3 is CSAQGALDMNTEAFF. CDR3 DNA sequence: TGCAGTGCTCAGGGGGCGTTGGACATGAACACTGAAGCTTTCTTT.